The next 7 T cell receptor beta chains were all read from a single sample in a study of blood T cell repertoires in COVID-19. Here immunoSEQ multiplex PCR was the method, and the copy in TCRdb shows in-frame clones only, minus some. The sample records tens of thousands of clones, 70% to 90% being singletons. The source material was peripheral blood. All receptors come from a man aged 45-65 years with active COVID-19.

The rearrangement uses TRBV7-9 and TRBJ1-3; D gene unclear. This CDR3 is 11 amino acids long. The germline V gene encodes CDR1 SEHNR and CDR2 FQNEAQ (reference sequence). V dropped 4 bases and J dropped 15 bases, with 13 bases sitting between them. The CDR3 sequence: CASSSTRESYF. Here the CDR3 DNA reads TGTGCCAGCAGCTCGACACGGGAATCATATTTT.

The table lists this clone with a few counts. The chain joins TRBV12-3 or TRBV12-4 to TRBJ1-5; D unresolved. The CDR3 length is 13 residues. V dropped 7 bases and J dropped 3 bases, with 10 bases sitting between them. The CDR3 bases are TGTGCCAGCACCAACTTTAACAATCAGCCCCAGCATTTT. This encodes CASTNFNNQPQHF.

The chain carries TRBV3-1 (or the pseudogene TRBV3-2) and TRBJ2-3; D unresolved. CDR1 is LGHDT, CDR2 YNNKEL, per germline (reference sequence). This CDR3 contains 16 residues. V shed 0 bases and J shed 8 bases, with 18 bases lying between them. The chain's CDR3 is CASSQESGVIRVTQYF. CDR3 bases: TGTGCCAGCAGCCAAGAGTCCGGCGTCATCCGGGTTACGCAGTATTTT.

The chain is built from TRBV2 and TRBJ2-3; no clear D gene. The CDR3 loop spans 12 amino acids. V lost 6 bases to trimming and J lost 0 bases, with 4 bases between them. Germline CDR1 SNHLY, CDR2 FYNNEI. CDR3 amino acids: CASRGSTDTQYF. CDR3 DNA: TGTGCCAGCAGGGGCAGCACAGATACGCAGTATTTT. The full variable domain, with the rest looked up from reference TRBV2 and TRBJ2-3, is EPEVTQTPSHQVTQMGQEVILRCVPISNHLYFYWYRQILGQKVEFLVSFYNNEISEKSEIFDDQFSVERPDGSNFTLKIRSTKLEDSAMYFCASRGSTDTQYFGPGTRLTVL.

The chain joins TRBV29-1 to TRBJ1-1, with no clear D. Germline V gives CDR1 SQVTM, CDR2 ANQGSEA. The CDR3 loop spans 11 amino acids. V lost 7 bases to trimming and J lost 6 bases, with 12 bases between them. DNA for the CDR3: TGCAGCGCTCGGGGAGTCGCTGAAGCTTTCTTT. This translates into CSARGVAEAFF.

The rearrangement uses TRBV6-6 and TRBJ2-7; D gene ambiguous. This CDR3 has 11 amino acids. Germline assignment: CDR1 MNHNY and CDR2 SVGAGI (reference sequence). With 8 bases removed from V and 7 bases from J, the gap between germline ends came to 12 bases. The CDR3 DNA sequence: TGTGCCAGCTCCGGGTTACATGAGCAGTACTTC. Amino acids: CASSGLHEQYF.

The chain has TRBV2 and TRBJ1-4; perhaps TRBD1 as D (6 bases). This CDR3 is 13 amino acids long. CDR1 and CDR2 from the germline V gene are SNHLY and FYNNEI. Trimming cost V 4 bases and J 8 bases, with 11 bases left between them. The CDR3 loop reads CASSADSWEKLFF. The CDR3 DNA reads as TGTGCCAGCAGTGCGGACAGTTGGGAAAAACTGTTTTTT.